Listed below are T cell receptor beta chains from one sample, sequenced in a study of blood T cell repertoires in COVID-19. This table comes from immunoSEQ multiplex PCR, and its TCRdb copy is limited to in-frame clones, with some not included. Of about 190,000 clones in the sample, around 85% were seen once. The specimen sequenced was peripheral blood. The receptor source for this set is a woman in her forties or fifties with acute or convalescent COVID-19. The CDR3 runs from the conserved cysteine through the conserved F or W. A D gene is named only where the DNA matches it firmly. Rows give clone size only sometimes, using once, few, many, or a class for an expanded clone.

TRBV2	TRBJ2-2	NA	TRBD1	TGTGCCAGCAGAAGGGACAGGGGGAACACCGGGGAGCTGTTTTTT	CASRRDRGNTGELFF
TRBV4-3	TRBJ1-1	NA	NA	TGCGCCAGCAGCCAAGAGATACTCGGGGTGGGAACTGAAGCTTTCTTT	CASSQEILGVGTEAFF
TRBV6-2/TRBV6-3	TRBJ2-3	NA	TRBD2	TGTGCCAGCAGTTCTCTACTAGCGGGGGGCCGGGGTACGCAGTATTTT	CASSSLLAGGRGTQYF
TRBV19	TRBJ2-6	once	NA	TGTGCCAGCCGAGACAGGGCGGGGAACTCTGGGGCCAACGTCCTGACTTTC	CASRDRAGNSGANVLTF
TRBV14	TRBJ2-5	few	NA	TGTGCCAGCAGCCAGACAGGCCGTCCGCAAGAGACCCAGTACTTC	CASSQTGRPQETQYF
TRBV27	TRBJ2-7	NA	NA	TGTGCCAGCAGTAGCCCCCGAGGGAGGACCTGGGGCGAGCAGTACTTC	CASSSPRGRTWGEQYF
TRBV30	TRBJ2-7	NA	TRBD1	TGTGCCTGGCGGGACAGGGGATACTACGAGCAGTACTTC	CAWRDRGYYEQYF
TRBV5-3	TRBJ2-5	once	TRBD2	TGTGCCAGAAGCTGGCCAAATCCCCCCGGGACTAGCGGGAGAATGATTTTAGATGTAGAGACCCAGTACTTC	CARSWPNPPGTSGRMILDVETQYF
TRBV27	TRBJ1-6	NA	TRBD1	TGTGCCAGCAGTGACAGGGTGTACTCACCCCTCCACTTT	CASSDRVYSPLHF
TRBV30	TRBJ1-3	NA	NA	TGTGCCTGGAGTTCAGATGTTGGAAACACCATATATTTT	CAWSSDVGNTIYF